This TCR beta chain was observed in a study of control samples from healthy donors and cancer patients (dated by TCRdb to about 2020). The CDR3 spans 17 residues, from the cysteine through the phenylalanine. Only the CDR3 region is kept as DNA, spanning 51 bases read in frame from base 1. Based on the germline V gene, the CDR1 and CDR2 sequences are SGHDN and FVKESK. V and J are truncated by 3 bases and 7 bases respectively, leaving an intervening sequence of 22 bases. Library generation was performed with the immunoSEQ multiplex PCR assay. TCRdb provides this immuneACCESS table in a form limited to in-frame rearrangements. Some clones are lacking; in checked studies, under half of them reflect an unresolved V gene, and why the rest are absent is not known. The sample table lists approximately 150,000 clones, 85% to 90% of them with a count of one. Clones ranked in the top ten supply 6% to 9.5% of the sample.

In the case of this clone: No cognate antigen has been identified for it. No base qualities exist here, and no much larger clone lies one base off it.

The TCR was taken from a man over 45 with head and neck cancer. The chain is made from TRBV14 and TRBJ2-1; TRBD1 is perhaps the D gene, given 6 matching bases. Sequenced sample: PBMCs. The CDR3 loop reads CASSQEAIYRVMNEQFF. The sequenced DNA is TGTGCCAGCAGCCAGGAGGCCATTTACAGGGTCATGAATGAGCAGTTCTTC.